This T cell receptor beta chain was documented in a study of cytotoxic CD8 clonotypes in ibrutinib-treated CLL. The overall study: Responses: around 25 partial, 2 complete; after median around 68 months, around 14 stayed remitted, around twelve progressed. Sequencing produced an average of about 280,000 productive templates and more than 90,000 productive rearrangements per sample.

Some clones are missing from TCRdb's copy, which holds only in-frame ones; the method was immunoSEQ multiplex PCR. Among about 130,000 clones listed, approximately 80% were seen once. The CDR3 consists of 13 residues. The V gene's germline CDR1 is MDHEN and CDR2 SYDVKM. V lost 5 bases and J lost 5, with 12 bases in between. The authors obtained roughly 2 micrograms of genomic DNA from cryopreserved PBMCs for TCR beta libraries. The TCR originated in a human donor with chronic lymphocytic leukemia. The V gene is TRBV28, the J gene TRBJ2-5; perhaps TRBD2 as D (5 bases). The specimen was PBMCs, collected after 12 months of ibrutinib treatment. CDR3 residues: CASSPGMEETQYF. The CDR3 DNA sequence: TGTGCCAGCAGTCCCGGGATGGAGGAGACCCAGTACTTC.